The clone carrying this T cell receptor beta chain has only a few counts. Its antigen is not known. The sample comes from a study of shared clonotypes between healthy human individuals. Overall study findings and caveats: What rarefaction showed was incomplete sorted-subset sequencing despite large depth. In several donors, around 5.5% of naive CD4 clonotypes appeared in common.

TCRdb's copy holds only in-frame clones and misses some; the assay was immunoSEQ multiplex PCR. This table has approximately 1,000,000 clones, approximately 80% appearing once. This CDR3 is 13 amino acids long. The germline V and J ends were trimmed by 1 base and 7 bases, with 10 bases remaining between them. Germline-derived CDR1 and CDR2 are MDHEN and SYDVKM. The rearrangement joins TRBV28 to TRBJ1-2; maybe TRBD1 (5 bases). Sequenced material: memory CD4+ T cells from PBMCs. Documented subset: CD45RA-negative fraction. This receptor was identified in a man younger than 35 in good health. Some clones in this sample may be carry-over from other donors' samples. The CDR3 DNA follows: TGTGCCAGCAGTTTATTGGGGACCGTTGGCTACACCTTC. Its protein is CASSLLGTVGYTF.